These 32 T cell receptor beta chains share one sample of origin, sequenced in a study of ipilimumab plus nivolumab after autologous stem cell transplantation. Produced via immunoSEQ multiplex PCR; TCRdb's table is partial and in-frame only. The sample lists roughly 10,000 clones, around 73% occurring once. The specimen comprised PBMCs, sampled in a trial of ipilimumab plus nivolumab as post-transplant consolidation. The source is a male donor with diffuse large B-cell lymphoma.

The chain combines TRBV2 with TRBJ2-3, with D possibly being TRBD1 or TRBD2 (5 bases each). V lost 7 bases to trimming and J lost 3 bases, with 14 bases between them. The CDR3 extends over 14 amino acids. In germline, CDR1 is SNHLY, CDR2 FYNNEI. The CDR3 nucleotides read TGTGCCAGCACCCGGGACGGACCTACAGATACGCAGTATTTT. Encoded protein: CASTRDGPTDTQYF.

This clone was seen only a few times. The chain joins TRBV30 to TRBJ2-7, with D possibly matching TRBD1 (7 bases). The germline V and J ends were trimmed by 5 bases and 4 bases, with 18 bases remaining between them. Germline V gene sequence: CDR1 GTSNPN, CDR2 SVGIG (reference sequence). This CDR3 is 14 amino acids long. CDR3 nucleotides: TGTGCCTGGTCTGTGGCAGGGGGGTTTTACGAGCAGTACTTC. Its translation: CAWSVAGGFYEQYF.

The V call is TRBV9, the J call TRBJ2-7, with 8 bases identical to TRBD1. The CDR3 runs to 16 residues. V lost 4 bases to trimming and J lost 2 bases; unmatched junction nucleotides: 11. Germline CDR1 and CDR2: SGDLS and YYNGEE. CDR3 amino acids: CASSPRTGPSTYEQYF. The CDR3, as DNA: TGTGCCAGCAGCCCGCGGACAGGGCCTTCTACCTACGAGCAGTACTTC.

This clone came up a few times. This chain connects TRBV7-3 to TRBJ2-2; TRBD2 agrees at 12 bases. In germline, CDR1 is SGHTA, CDR2 FQGTGA. The CDR3 covers 17 residues. Unmatched junction bases numbered 6, after V lost 4 bases and J lost 3 bases. This chain's CDR3 is CASSSQTSGGHTGELFF. CDR3 nucleotide sequence: TGTGCCAGCAGCTCTCAGACTAGCGGGGGTCACACCGGGGAGCTGTTTTTT.

This rearrangement joins TRBV5-6 to TRBJ1-2; weak D call: TRBD1 (6 bases). Germline assignment: CDR1 SGHDT and CDR2 YYEEEE. The CDR3 extends over 17 amino acids. Between the trimmed V and J ends, which lost 3 bases and 5 bases, there was a span of 23 bases. The CDR3 here is CASSSWPGAQVPYGYTF. DNA of the CDR3: TGTGCCAGCAGCTCGTGGCCAGGGGCGCAGGTCCCTTATGGCTACACCTTC.

V gene TRBV28 combines with J gene TRBJ2-3, with 10 nucleotides matching TRBD2. The CDR3 has 16 residues. The germline gives CDR1 MDHEN, CDR2 SYDVKM. The junction had 11 bases not matched to a gene; V was cut back by 7 bases and J by 4 bases. The CDR3 sequence: CASIPFSGGRPDTQYF. CDR3 nucleotide sequence: TGTGCCAGCATCCCTTTTAGCGGGGGGCGCCCAGATACGCAGTATTTT.

The chain combines TRBV5-6 with TRBJ2-3; 8 nucleotides line up with TRBD2. This CDR3 contains 16 residues. V dropped 0 bases and J dropped 4; count of bases not matched to a gene: 7. Germline loops: CDR1 SGHDT, CDR2 YYEEEE. The CDR3 DNA reads TGTGCCAGCAGCTTGGGTTTGACTAGCGCTTCAGATACGCAGTATTTT. Residues: CASSLGLTSASDTQYF.

The V and J genes are TRBV19 and TRBJ1-5; D is perhaps TRBD1 (6 bases). Per the germline V gene, CDR1 is LNHDA and CDR2 is SQIVND (reference sequence). This CDR3 has 13 amino acids. Trimming pared 5 bases from V and 7 bases from J, leaving 12 bases between. CDR3 in amino acids: CASSVRTDQPQHF. The CDR3 bases are TGTGCCAGTAGTGTACGGACAGACCAGCCCCAGCATTTT.

The chain employs TRBV4-1 and TRBJ2-1; D uncertain. The germline CDR1 and CDR2 sequences are MGHRA and YSYEKL. The CDR3 loop spans 12 amino acids. The V end was cut by 4 bases, the J end by 7 bases, with 8 bases between. The CDR3 region is CASSRAANEQFF. The CDR3 DNA reads TGCGCCAGCAGCCGGGCAGCAAATGAGCAGTTCTTC.

This clone has just one count. The J gene is TRBJ1-2, the V gene TRBV18; TRBD1 is a possible D gene (5 bases). Germline assignment: CDR1 KGHSH and CDR2 LQKENI. V was pared by 2 bases and J by 5 bases, with 12 bases between. CDR3 length equals 14 residues. CDR3: CASSPGAGNYGYTF. The CDR3 DNA sequence: TGTGCCAGCTCACCAGGGGCAGGGAATTATGGCTACACCTTC.

This clone has just a few counts. The V gene is TRBV4-3, the J gene TRBJ1-2; D is perhaps TRBD1 (6 bases). Germline assignment: CDR1 LGHNA and CDR2 YSLEER. The CDR3 length is 15 residues. The V and J ends lost 3 bases and 6 bases respectively, with 17 bases between them. This CDR3 is CASSQDSGASDGYTF. The CDR3 DNA reads TGCGCCAGCAGCCAGGACTCAGGGGCCTCCGATGGCTACACCTTC.

The chain combines TRBV2 with TRBJ1-1; possible D gene TRBD1, 6 bases. V lost 6 bases and J lost 0, with 11 bases in between. This CDR3 spans 14 amino acids. Germline V CDR1 and CDR2: SNHLY, FYNNEI. The CDR3 coding sequence is TGTGCCAGCAGCGGACAGCTCATGAACACTGAAGCTTTCTTT. Its translation is CASSGQLMNTEAFF.

The chain couples TRBV29-1 to TRBJ2-1, with 12 positions matching TRBD1. With V trimmed by 6 bases and J by 12 bases, 12 bases remained unmatched. This CDR3 spans 14 amino acids. Germline V CDR1 and CDR2: SQVTM, ANQGSEA. The CDR3 coding sequence is TGCAGCGTCCAGGGACAGGGGGCGCGGGTTACGCAGTTCTTC. Translation gives CSVQGQGARVTQFF.

This clone was seen a single time. The gene calls are TRBV6-6 and TRBJ1-1, with D possibly TRBD1 on 6 matching bases. V was shortened by 1 base and J by 4 bases, with 13 bases between the two germline ends. From germline, CDR1 is MNHNY and CDR2 SVGAGI (reference sequence). The CDR3 has 15 residues. CDR3 protein: CASSYWAGVGTEAFF. The CDR3 DNA is TGTGCCAGCAGTTACTGGGCAGGGGTGGGCACTGAAGCTTTCTTT.

The genes are TRBV7-8 and TRBJ2-1, with TRBD1 as a possible D gene (6 bases). Per the germline V gene, CDR1 is SGHVS and CDR2 is FQNEAQ. The CDR3 spans 15 residues. V lost 4 bases to trimming and J lost 0 bases, with 10 bases between them. CDR3 DNA sequence: TGTGCCAGCAGCTCCGGACAGAGCTCCTACAATGAGCAGTTCTTC. This translates into CASSSGQSSYNEQFF.

The rearrangement links TRBV7-9 to TRBJ2-7; 14 positions match TRBD2. V trimming: 6 bases; J trimming: 7 bases; junction bases outside the gene matches: 5. Germline CDR1 and CDR2: SEHNR and FQNEAQ (reference sequence). The length of the CDR3 is 14 residues. CDR3 protein: CASSSTSGGDEQYF. CDR3 DNA: TGTGCCAGCAGTTCGACTAGCGGGGGGGATGAGCAGTACTTC.

The V call is TRBV6-1, the J call TRBJ2-7; D remains ambiguous. The CDR3 contains 12 residues. Between the trimmed V and J ends, which lost 5 bases and 3 bases, there was a span of 8 bases. Germline CDR1 MNHNS, CDR2 SASEGT. The CDR3 DNA follows: TGTGCCAGCAGTTTTGCCATCTACGAGCAGTACTTC. Amino acid sequence: CASSFAIYEQYF.

The rearrangement links TRBV9 to TRBJ1-5; TRBD1 aligns across 9 bases. Germline V lookup: CDR1 SGDLS, CDR2 YYNGEE. The CDR3 covers 14 residues. Trimming at V came to 3 bases and at J to 7 bases, leaving 5 bases not matched to a gene. This chain's CDR3 is CASSATGGDQPQHF. The CDR3 DNA reads as TGTGCCAGCAGCGCGACAGGGGGAGACCAGCCCCAGCATTTT.

The chain carries TRBV7-8 and TRBJ1-5; TRBD1 is a possible D gene (5 bases). This CDR3 region has 17 residues. Per germline, CDR1 SGHVS and CDR2 FQNEAQ. Trimming shortened V by 10 bases and J by 0 bases, and 22 bases separated the two germline ends. DNA for the CDR3: TGTGCCACAAATCCGGGACTGTCGATTTATAGCAATCAGCCCCAGCATTTT. Encoded protein: CATNPGLSIYSNQPQHF. The complete variable domain, with remaining parts taken from reference TRBV7-8 and TRBJ1-5, reads GAGVSQSPRYKVAKRGQDVALRCDPISGHVSLFWYQQALGQGPEFLTYFQNEAQLDKSGLPSDRFFAERPEGSVSTLKIQRTQQEDSAVYLCATNPGLSIYSNQPQHFGDGTRLSIL.

The V gene is TRBV5-8, the J gene TRBJ2-1; TRBD1 matches at 7 bases. Germline assignment: CDR1 SGHTS and CDR2 YDEGEE. V lost 5 bases and J lost 4; bases outside the gene matches: 9. CDR3 size: 15 residues. The CDR3 nucleotides read TGTGCCAGCAGTAACCGGGACAGATCTTACAATGAGCAGTTCTTC. It specifies CASSNRDRSYNEQFF.

Turning to this clone: Other DNA sequences in this sample translate to the same CDR3. The chain has TRBV2 and TRBJ2-7; the D gene is possibly TRBD1 (7 bases). Trimming cost V 9 bases and J 4 bases, with 16 bases left between them. The germline CDR1 and CDR2 sequences are SNHLY and FYNNEI. This CDR3 is built from 13 residues. The CDR3 bases are TGTGCCAGGGGGAGGACAGGTCCTTACGAGCAGTACTTC. Protein sequence: CARGRTGPYEQYF. The full variable domain, completed using reference TRBV2 and TRBJ2-7, is EPEVTQTPSHQVTQMGQEVILRCVPISNHLYFYWYRQILGQKVEFLVSFYNNEISEKSEIFDDQFSVERPDGSNFTLKIRSTKLEDSAMYFCARGRTGPYEQYFGPGTRLTVT.

This clone is a singleton in its sample. CDR3 bases: TGTGCCAGCAGCTCCCTTGAGAGGTCCTACAATGAGCAGTTCTTC. It codes for CASSSLERSYNEQFF. The V and J genes are TRBV7-9 and TRBJ2-1; D is undetermined. V shed 4 bases and J shed 1 base, with 11 bases lying between them. The CDR3 sequence is 15 residues long. Germline CDR1 reads SEHNR; CDR2 reads FQNEAQ (reference sequence).

The V gene is TRBV7-4, the J gene TRBJ1-2, with TRBD1 matching over 7 bases. The trim removed 7 bases at V and 4 bases at J, leaving 6 bases unmatched. The CDR3 extends over 13 amino acids. From germline, CDR1 is SGHVT and CDR2 SQSDAQ. The CDR3 DNA reads TGTGCCAGCACCGGACAGGTTTTCTATGGCTACACCTTC. Its protein product is CASTGQVFYGYTF.

The chain carries TRBV13 and TRBJ2-3; 10 positions match TRBD1. V was clipped by 0 bases and J by 5 bases; unmatched bases: 8. The germline CDR1 and CDR2 sequences are PRHDT and FYEKMQ (reference sequence). The length of the CDR3 is 17 residues. CDR3 in amino acids: CASSLGRGTGDGDTQYF. CDR3 sequence (DNA): TGTGCCAGCAGCTTAGGCCGAGGGACAGGGGACGGAGATACGCAGTATTTT.

This clone has just one count. V and J are TRBV10-1 and TRBJ1-1, with D possibly TRBD1 on 6 matching bases. CDR1 WNHNN and CDR2 SYGVQD come from the germline V gene (reference sequence). This CDR3 contains 17 residues. The V and J ends lost 3 bases and 2 bases respectively, with 19 bases between them. CDR3 region: CASSDGQGLKSNTEAFF. The CDR3 nucleotides are TGCGCCAGCAGTGATGGCCAGGGGCTTAAATCAAACACTGAAGCTTTCTTT.

V and J are TRBV28 and TRBJ2-5, with D unclear. The CDR3 runs to 12 residues. Deletions cut 3 bases from V and 2 bases from J, with 4 bases between. Per the germline V gene, CDR1 is MDHEN and CDR2 is SYDVKM. The CDR3 region is CASSFLQETQYF. CDR3 nucleotides: TGTGCCAGCAGTTTTTTACAAGAGACCCAGTACTTC.

The chain couples TRBV7-9 to TRBJ2-3, with TRBD2 matching 8 bases. The germline gives CDR1 SEHNR, CDR2 FQNEAQ (reference sequence). Trimming removed 5 bases from V and 3 bases from J; junction bases left unmatched: 7. The CDR3 runs 15 residues. CDR3 amino acids: CASSISGGRTDTQYF. CDR3 nucleotide sequence: TGTGCCAGCAGCATCAGCGGGGGCCGAACAGATACGCAGTATTTT. The full variable domain, with the rest looked up from reference TRBV7-9 and TRBJ2-3, is DTGVSQNPRHKITKRGQNVTFRCDPISEHNRLYWYRQTLGQGPEFLTYFQNEAQLEKSRLLSDRFSAERPKGSFSTLEIQRTEQGDSAMYLCASSISGGRTDTQYFGPGTRLTVL.

The V call is TRBV19, the J call TRBJ2-1; 7 positions match TRBD2. Germline CDR1 LNHDA, CDR2 SQIVND (reference sequence). The V gene end was trimmed by 4 bases and the J gene end by 4 bases; junction bases not matched to a gene: 10. This CDR3 is 16 amino acids long. The CDR3 DNA reads TGTGCCAGTAGTACCCAGCACGGCGGGGGATACAATGAGCAGTTCTTC. This codes for CASSTQHGGGYNEQFF.

J is TRBJ1-4 and V is TRBV28, with D maybe TRBD1 (6 bases). The germline CDR1 and CDR2 sequences are MDHEN and SYDVKM. The V end lost 2 bases, the J end lost 6 bases, and 10 bases lay between the germline ends. The CDR3 extends over 14 amino acids. The CDR3 here is CASSLQGTDEKLFF. The CDR3 bases are TGTGCCAGCAGTTTACAGGGGACGGATGAAAAACTGTTTTTT.

In regard to this clone: Other nucleotide sequences in the sample specify the same CDR3. The V and J genes are TRBV9 and TRBJ1-2, with a tentative D call TRBD1 (6 bases). CDR1 and CDR2 (germline): SGDLS, YYNGEE. Trimming stripped 2 bases from V and 2 bases from J, with 10 bases between. This CDR3 comprises 14 residues. The CDR3 DNA follows: TGTGCCAGCAGCGTCGGGGGGCCGAACTATGGCTACACCTTC. It encodes CASSVGGPNYGYTF.

CDR3 sequence (DNA): TGTGCCAGCAGCTCTGCGGACGGTGGGGAAAAACTGTTTTTT. It specifies CASSSADGGEKLFF. The rearrangement uses TRBV7-9 and TRBJ1-4; D is undetermined. Germline V lookup: CDR1 SEHNR, CDR2 FQNEAQ (reference sequence). With 4 bases removed from V and 8 bases from J, the gap between germline ends came to 14 bases. The CDR3 is 14 residues long.

The V gene is TRBV2, the J gene TRBJ2-5, with 7 nucleotides matching TRBD1. J gave up 7 bases and V 6 bases, and 14 bases lay outside the gene matches. The CDR3 runs to 15 residues. Germline CDR1 reads SNHLY; CDR2 reads FYNNEI. The CDR3 sequence is CASRATTGNLGTQYF. In DNA, the CDR3 is TGTGCCAGCAGGGCCACGACAGGGAACCTCGGGACCCAGTACTTC. The variable domain in full, completed from reference TRBV2 and TRBJ2-5, reads EPEVTQTPSHQVTQMGQEVILRCVPISNHLYFYWYRQILGQKVEFLVSFYNNEISEKSEIFDDQFSVERPDGSNFTLKIRSTKLEDSAMYFCASRATTGNLGTQYFGPGTRLLVL.